This T cell receptor beta chain originates from a study of blood T cell repertoires in COVID-19. Study-level background: From the United States, Italy and Spain came samples of acute and convalescent COVID-19. The analysed material was cDNA or gDNA that came from T cells, B-cell-depleted T cells, or PBMCs.

The CDR3 has 16 residues. The junction had 2 bases not matched to a gene; V was cut back by 4 bases and J by 3 bases. Germline values: CDR1 SGHTA, CDR2 FQGTGA. Seattle participants joined during active infection and were tracked over time. In the source study's methods: Using reference gene primer amplification, nucleated cell counts were estimated. The assay was immunoSEQ multiplex PCR, and TCRdb's table has in-frame clones only and misses some. That table supplies the V and J calls and clone size; D and trimming were determined from the DNA. The table has about 350,000 clones, 88% seen once. The sequence was obtained from a woman between 65 and 79 years old with COVID-19, enrolled during active disease. V gene TRBV7-3 combines with J gene TRBJ2-3, with 15 bases aligning to TRBD2. The sample taken for sequencing was peripheral blood. The CDR3 bases are TGTGCCAGCAGCTGGACTAGCGGGGGGGATACAGATACGCAGTATTTT. Residues: CASSWTSGGDTDTQYF.